The 23 T cell receptor beta chains below were found in one sample sequenced in a study of OX40 agonist ivuxolimab in advanced cancers. TCRdb keeps only in-frame clones here, not all; method: immunoSEQ multiplex PCR. In the table there are fewer than 65,000 clones, 70% to 80% of which are singletons. This specimen consisted of CD4+ or CD8+ T cells sorted from blood, obtained in a trial of the OX40 agonist ivuxolimab. These receptor sequences come from an adult with an advanced solid tumor such as melanoma, head and neck, liver or kidney cancer.

The chain employs TRBV27 and TRBJ2-1, with 9 positions matching TRBD2. Unmatched junction bases numbered 4, after V lost 2 bases and J lost 2 bases. The CDR3 length is 16 residues. Germline CDR1 reads MNHEY; CDR2 reads SMNVEV (reference sequence). As DNA, the CDR3 is TGTGCCAGCAGTTTAATTCGCGGGGGGGCCTACAATGAGCAGTTCTTC. Its translation is CASSLIRGGAYNEQFF.

The chain links TRBV7-2 to TRBJ1-4; unclear D gene. Germline values: CDR1 SGHTA, CDR2 FQGNSA. Trimming cost V 1 base and J 10 bases, with 7 bases left between them. The CDR3 totals 12 residues. CDR3 coding DNA: TGTGCCAGCAGCTTAGTAGTGGGAAAACTGTTTTTT. Protein: CASSLVVGKLFF.

V is TRBV10-1 and J is TRBJ2-5; the D gene is possibly TRBD1 (6 bases). Deletions cut 0 bases from V and 5 bases from J, with 13 bases between. The CDR3 loop spans 15 amino acids. Germline V CDR1 and CDR2: WNHNN, SYGVQD (reference sequence). For the CDR3, the DNA is TGCGCCAGCAGTGAGTCGACTTGGGGGCAGGAGACCCAGTACTTC. Its protein product is CASSESTWGQETQYF.

This chain joins TRBV19 and TRBJ2-5; D may correspond to TRBD1 or TRBD2 (5 bases each). This CDR3 region has 12 residues. V was cut by 6 bases and J by 7 bases, with 12 bases left in between. Germline assignment: CDR1 LNHDA and CDR2 SQIVND (reference sequence). The chain's CDR3 is CASSRDQGTQYF. CDR3 coding DNA: TGTGCCAGTAGCAGGGACCAGGGGACCCAGTACTTC.

The chain uses TRBV4-2 and TRBJ2-5, with a tentative D call TRBD2 (6 bases). Trimming shortened V by 4 bases and J by 6 bases, and 15 bases separated the two germline ends. Germline loops: CDR1 LGHNA, CDR2 YNFKEQ. The CDR3 loop spans 14 amino acids. This CDR3 is CASSPGLDSKTQYF. The CDR3 nucleotides are TGTGCCAGCAGCCCGGGACTCGATAGTAAGACCCAGTACTTC.

The chain combines TRBV4-1 with TRBJ2-1; 11 nucleotides agree with TRBD2. Unmatched junction bases numbered 6, after V lost 1 base and J lost 4 bases. The V gene's germline CDR1 is MGHRA and CDR2 YSYEKL. This CDR3 has 17 amino acids. CDR3 DNA: TGCGCCAGCAGCCAAGTCTTAGCGGGAGGGGGATACAATGAGCAGTTCTTC. Residues: CASSQVLAGGGYNEQFF.

This clone was observed a single time. The chain couples TRBV6-1 to TRBJ2-1; D is possibly TRBD1 (6 bases). The V end lost 3 bases, the J end lost 0 bases, and 9 bases lay between the germline ends. Per the germline V gene, CDR1 is MNHNS and CDR2 is SASEGT. The CDR3 runs to 15 residues. This chain's CDR3 is CASSDTGSSYNEQFF. The CDR3 coding sequence is TGTGCCAGCAGTGATACAGGGAGCTCCTACAATGAGCAGTTCTTC.

In regard to this clone: A read error may produce the germline difference seen at one junction end. In the same sample, other DNA sequences code for this CDR3. The genes are TRBV12-5 and TRBJ1-2; 10 bases line up with TRBD1. The CDR3 contains 16 residues. CDR1 is LGHNT, CDR2 FRNRAP, per germline. CDR3 coding DNA: TGCGCTAGTGGTTTGTTAAAGACAGGGGGCGTCTATGGCTACACCTTC. Translated, it gives CASGLLKTGGVYGYTF.

This clone was observed a few times. The gene calls are TRBV5-4 and TRBJ2-7; D might be TRBD1 (6 bases). The germline CDR1 and CDR2 sequences are SGHNT and YYREEE (reference sequence). V lost 4 bases to trimming and J lost 4 bases, with 18 bases between them. This CDR3 region has 15 residues. In DNA, the CDR3 is TGTGCCAGCAGCCCTAAAGGTGCACAGGGTTACGAGCAGTACTTC. This translates into CASSPKGAQGYEQYF.

The V and J genes are TRBV7-9 and TRBJ1-1, with 8 nucleotides matching TRBD1. CDR1 is SEHNR, CDR2 FQNEAQ, per germline (reference sequence). The CDR3 is 14 residues long. J gave up 5 bases and V 1 base, and 3 bases lay outside the gene matches. The CDR3, as DNA: TGTGCCAGCAGCTTAGGGACAGGGTGGACTGAAGCTTTCTTT. Encoded protein: CASSLGTGWTEAFF. The full variable domain, completed using reference TRBV7-9 and TRBJ1-1, is DTGVSQNPRHKITKRGQNVTFRCDPISEHNRLYWYRQTLGQGPEFLTYFQNEAQLEKSRLLSDRFSAERPKGSFSTLEIQRTEQGDSAMYLCASSLGTGWTEAFFGQGTRLTVV.

This clone was counted a few times. The chain has TRBV10-3 and TRBJ2-7; a weak D match, TRBD1 (6 bases). The germline gives CDR1 ENHRY, CDR2 SYGVKD. The V gene lost 1 base and the J gene lost 6 bases, with 22 bases spanning the gap. The CDR3 runs 17 residues. The CDR3 DNA reads TGTGCCATCAGTGAGTTACGGGCGGGCCAGGGGTCGCGCGAGCAGTACTTC. Translating it yields CAISELRAGQGSREQYF.

This clone was found once. V is TRBV28 and J is TRBJ2-7; 12 nucleotides match TRBD1. The CDR3 has 15 residues. J lost 5 bases, V lost 6 bases, and 8 bases had no gene match. Germline V gives CDR1 MDHEN, CDR2 SYDVKM. For the CDR3, the DNA is TGTGCCAGCAGCTCCATGGGACAGGGGGCCCACGAGCAGTACTTC. This gives the protein CASSSMGQGAHEQYF.

The chain recombines TRBV18 with TRBJ2-1, with 11 bases identical to TRBD2. The germline CDR1 and CDR2 sequences are KGHSH and LQKENI. The ends lost 6 bases at V and 12 bases at J; junction bases unmatched: 16. The CDR3 contains 16 residues. The CDR3 sequence: CASSPGETSGKSGQFF. The CDR3 bases are TGTGCCAGCTCCCCCGGGGAGACTAGCGGGAAGTCTGGGCAGTTCTTC.

CDR3 nucleotides: TGCGCCAGCAGCTTACAGCAAGAGACCCAGTACTTC. Its protein product is CASSLQQETQYF. The chain is built from TRBV5-1 and TRBJ2-5; D call uncertain. CDR3 length: 12 amino acids. V lost 2 bases and J 2 bases, leaving 4 bases between the germline ends. Germline-derived CDR1 and CDR2 are SGHRS and YFSETQ.

This clone showed up just a few times. V gene TRBV10-1 combines with J gene TRBJ1-2; possible D gene TRBD1, 6 bases. The V end was cut by 6 bases, the J end by 2 bases, with 10 bases between. The CDR3 totals 13 residues. The germline V gene encodes CDR1 WNHNN and CDR2 SYGVQD (reference sequence). CDR3 DNA sequence: TGCGCCAGCAGCGTCGACAGGAACTATGGCTACACCTTC. This codes for CASSVDRNYGYTF.

The chain is built from TRBV18 and TRBJ2-7; the D call may be TRBD1 or TRBD2 (7 bases each). The V end was cut by 4 bases, the J end by 4 bases, with 14 bases between. Germline-derived CDR1 and CDR2 are KGHSH and LQKENI. This CDR3 region has 14 residues. CDR3 sequence reads: CASSHPGGGYEQYF. For the CDR3, the DNA is TGTGCCAGCTCACACCCAGGGGGGGGATACGAGCAGTACTTC.

Turning to this clone: Other DNA sequences within the sample encode an identical CDR3. The chain carries TRBV5-1 and TRBJ1-1, with D hard to call. There are 13 residues in the CDR3. Trimming took off 0 bases at V and 1 base at J, with 4 bases between the two ends. The germline gives CDR1 SGHRS, CDR2 YFSETQ. The CDR3 region has the DNA TGCGCCAGCAGCTTGGGCAGGAACACTGAAGCTTTCTTT. Protein sequence: CASSLGRNTEAFF.

V and J are TRBV19 and TRBJ2-1; D call uncertain. Germline loops: CDR1 LNHDA, CDR2 SQIVND (reference sequence). The CDR3 is 13 residues long. Trimming removed 4 bases at V and 7 bases at J, with 11 bases between. The DNA of the CDR3 is TGTGCCAGTAGTAAGGTAGGGTCTAATGAGCAGTTCTTC. This gives the protein CASSKVGSNEQFF.

The rearrangement joins TRBV6-5 to TRBJ2-2; 7 nucleotides match TRBD1. This CDR3 contains 14 residues. V trimming: 5 bases; J trimming: 5 bases; junction bases outside the gene matches: 5. Germline CDR1 MNHEY, CDR2 SVGAGI. CDR3 in amino acids: CASSQTGKTGELFF. DNA for the CDR3: TGTGCCAGCAGTCAGACAGGGAAAACCGGGGAGCTGTTTTTT.

V is TRBV19 and J is TRBJ2-6, with D tentatively TRBD2 (6 bases). The V and J ends lost 5 bases and 0 bases respectively, with 11 bases between them. CDR1 and CDR2 (germline): LNHDA, SQIVND (reference sequence). The CDR3 loop spans 16 amino acids. CDR3 sequence (DNA): TGTGCCAGTAGTGGGGGGTACAACTCTGGGGCCAACGTCCTGACTTTC. Translating gives CASSGGYNSGANVLTF. Looking up the rest from reference TRBV19 and TRBJ2-6 gives the full variable domain: DGGITQSPKYLFRKEGQNVTLSCEQNLNHDAMYWYRQDPGQGLRLIYYSQIVNDFQKGDIAEGYSVSREKKESFPLTVTSAQKNPTAFYLCASSGGYNSGANVLTFGAGSRLTVL.

The gene calls are TRBV5-4 and TRBJ2-1; tentative D call: TRBD2 (6 bases). V was cut by 4 bases and J by 2 bases, with 13 bases left in between. Germline assignment: CDR1 SGHNT and CDR2 YYREEE (reference sequence). The CDR3 runs to 15 residues. The chain's CDR3 is CASSRPSATYNEQFF. Here the CDR3 DNA reads TGTGCCAGCAGCCGCCCTAGCGCTACCTACAATGAGCAGTTCTTC.

In its sample, this clone ranks as medium-sized. The chain links TRBV7-2 to TRBJ2-1; no clear D gene. Germline-derived CDR1 and CDR2 are SGHTA and FQGNSA. V was cut by 1 base and J by 0 bases, with 7 bases left in between. The CDR3 extends over 15 amino acids. CDR3: CASSLGSSSYNEQFF. CDR3 bases: TGTGCCAGCAGCTTAGGGAGTAGCTCCTACAATGAGCAGTTCTTC.

The chain is built from TRBV5-4 and TRBJ1-5; D is undetermined. The CDR3 sequence is 15 residues long. V was trimmed by 7 bases and J by 7 bases, leaving 21 bases between them. Germline CDR1 SGHNT, CDR2 YYREEE (reference sequence). The CDR3 here is CASAPAPSPGQPQHF. Written as DNA, the CDR3 is TGTGCCAGCGCTCCCGCCCCGTCACCGGGGCAGCCCCAGCATTTT. The entire variable domain, with the rest obtained from reference TRBV5-4 and TRBJ1-5, is as follows: ETGVTQSPTHLIKTRGQQVTLRCSSQSGHNTVSWYQQALGQGPQFIFQYYREEENGRGNFPPRFSGLQFPNYSSELNVNALELDDSALYLCASAPAPSPGQPQHFGDGTRLSIL.